The entry that follows covers one TCR beta chain sequence. This sample is part of a study of technical replicates of blood from a handful of donors. The length of the CDR3 is 14 residues. The J segment lost 2 bases and the V segment lost 4 bases, leaving 2 bases of the junction unmatched. Germline CDR1 is LNHDA and CDR2 is SQIVND (reference sequence). Generated by immunoSEQ multiplex PCR, the TCRdb table keeps only in-frame clones and is missing some. The sample lists more than 65,000 clones; roughly 94% were seen once. The V gene is TRBV19, the J gene TRBJ2-7; 10 bases map to TRBD1. This sequence was found in a human donor in good health. The source material was T cells isolated from PBMCs. CDR3 sequence: CASSTGQGAYEQYF. DNA of the CDR3: TGTGCCAGTAGTACCGGACAGGGGGCCTACGAGCAGTACTTC. Together with reference TRBV19 and TRBJ2-7, the CDR3 gives the full variable domain: DGGITQSPKYLFRKEGQNVTLSCEQNLNHDAMYWYRQDPGQGLRLIYYSQIVNDFQKGDIAEGYSVSREKKESFPLTVTSAQKNPTAFYLCASSTGQGAYEQYFGPGTRLTVT.